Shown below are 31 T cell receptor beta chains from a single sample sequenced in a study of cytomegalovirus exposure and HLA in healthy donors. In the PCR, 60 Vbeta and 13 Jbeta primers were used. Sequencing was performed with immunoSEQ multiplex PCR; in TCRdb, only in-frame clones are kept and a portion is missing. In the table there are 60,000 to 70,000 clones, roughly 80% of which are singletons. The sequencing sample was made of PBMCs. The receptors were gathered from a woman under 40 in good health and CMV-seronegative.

The CDR3 DNA follows: TGTGCCAGTAGTAGCCAAGGGTCCGGGACAGGACCCTACGAGCAGTACTTC. Translation gives CASSSQGSGTGPYEQYF. This chain links TRBV19 with TRBJ2-7, with 8 bases matching TRBD1. Unmatched junction bases numbered 13, after V lost 4 bases and J lost 2 bases. Per the germline V gene, CDR1 is LNHDA and CDR2 is SQIVND (reference sequence). The CDR3 sequence is 17 residues long. Together with reference TRBV19 and TRBJ2-7, the CDR3 gives the full variable domain: DGGITQSPKYLFRKEGQNVTLSCEQNLNHDAMYWYRQDPGQGLRLIYYSQIVNDFQKGDIAEGYSVSREKKESFPLTVTSAQKNPTAFYLCASSSQGSGTGPYEQYFGPGTRLTVT.

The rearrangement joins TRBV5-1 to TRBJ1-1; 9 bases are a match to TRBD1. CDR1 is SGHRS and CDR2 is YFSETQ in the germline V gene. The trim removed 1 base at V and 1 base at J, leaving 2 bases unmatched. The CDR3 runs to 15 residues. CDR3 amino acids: CASSLTGGENTEAFF. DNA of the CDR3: TGCGCCAGCAGCTTGACAGGGGGCGAGAACACTGAAGCTTTCTTT.

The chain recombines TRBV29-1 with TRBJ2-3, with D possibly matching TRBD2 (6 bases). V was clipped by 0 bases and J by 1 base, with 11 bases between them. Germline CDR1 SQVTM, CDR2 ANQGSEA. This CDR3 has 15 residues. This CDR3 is CSVEDSGLGTDTQYF. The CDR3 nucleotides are TGCAGCGTTGAAGACAGCGGGCTGGGCACAGATACGCAGTATTTT.

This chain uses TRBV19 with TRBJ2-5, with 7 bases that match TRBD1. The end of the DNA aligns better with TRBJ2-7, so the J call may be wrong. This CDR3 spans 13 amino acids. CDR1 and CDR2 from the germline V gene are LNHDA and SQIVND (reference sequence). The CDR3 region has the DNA TGTGCCAGTAGTATGACAGGGCCGTACGAGCAGTACTTC. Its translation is CASSMTGPYEQYF.

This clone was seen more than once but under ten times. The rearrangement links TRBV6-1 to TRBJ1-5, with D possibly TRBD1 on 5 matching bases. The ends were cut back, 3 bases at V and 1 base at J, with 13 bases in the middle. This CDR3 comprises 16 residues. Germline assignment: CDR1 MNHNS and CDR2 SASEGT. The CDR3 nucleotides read TGTGCCAGCAGTGACCAGGGTTTTTTCAGCAATCAGCCCCAGCATTTT. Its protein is CASSDQGFFSNQPQHF.

The CDR3 sequence: CSVEERGSGNTIYF. CDR3 sequence (DNA): TGCAGCGTTGAAGAAAGGGGCTCTGGAAACACCATATATTTT. The chain recombines TRBV29-1 with TRBJ1-3; D possibly corresponds to TRBD1 (5 bases). This CDR3 comprises 14 residues. The germline CDR1 and CDR2 sequences are SQVTM and ANQGSEA. Trimming pared 0 bases from V and 0 bases from J, leaving 6 bases between.

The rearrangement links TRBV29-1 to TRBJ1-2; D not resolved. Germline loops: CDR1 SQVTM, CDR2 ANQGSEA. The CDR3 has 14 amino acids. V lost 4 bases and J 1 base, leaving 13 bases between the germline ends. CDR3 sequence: CSVGRLSGNYGYTF. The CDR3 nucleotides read TGCAGCGTTGGTAGGCTTTCGGGTAACTATGGCTACACCTTC.

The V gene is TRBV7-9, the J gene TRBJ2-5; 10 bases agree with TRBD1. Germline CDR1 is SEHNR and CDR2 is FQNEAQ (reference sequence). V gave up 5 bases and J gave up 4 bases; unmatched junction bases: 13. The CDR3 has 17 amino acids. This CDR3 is CASSLNRQGALGETQYF. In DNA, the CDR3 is TGTGCCAGCAGCCTTAACCGACAGGGGGCTTTAGGAGAGACCCAGTACTTC.

CDR3 sequence (DNA): TGTGCCAGCAGCTTGGGTCGGGACACTGAAGCTTTCTTT. Encoded protein: CASSLGRDTEAFF. This rearrangement joins TRBV5-5 to TRBJ1-1; D call uncertain. Trimming pared 0 bases from V and 3 bases from J, leaving 6 bases between. Germline V gives CDR1 SGHKS, CDR2 YYEKEE (reference sequence). This CDR3 is built from 13 residues.

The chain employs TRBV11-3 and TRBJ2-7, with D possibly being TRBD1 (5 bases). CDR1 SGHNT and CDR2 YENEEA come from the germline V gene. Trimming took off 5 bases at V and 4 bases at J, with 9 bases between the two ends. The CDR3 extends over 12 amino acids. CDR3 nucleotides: TGTGCCAGCAGCCGCAGGGAATACGAGCAGTACTTC. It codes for CASSRREYEQYF.

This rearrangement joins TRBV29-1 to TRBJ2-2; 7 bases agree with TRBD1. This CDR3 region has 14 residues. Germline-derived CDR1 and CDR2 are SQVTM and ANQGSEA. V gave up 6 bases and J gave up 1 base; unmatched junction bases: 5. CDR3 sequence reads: CSVFDRENTGELFF. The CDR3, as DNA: TGCAGCGTGTTTGACAGGGAGAACACCGGGGAGCTGTTTTTT.

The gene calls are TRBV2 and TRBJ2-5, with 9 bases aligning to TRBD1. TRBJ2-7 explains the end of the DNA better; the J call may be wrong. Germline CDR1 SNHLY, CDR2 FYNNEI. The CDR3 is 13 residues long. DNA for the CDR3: TGTGCCAGCACCTTGGGACAGGGAAGCGAGCAGTACTTC. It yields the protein CASTLGQGSEQYF.

CDR3 residues: CASTSLEGEQYF. CDR3 coding DNA: TGTGCCAGCACCTCCCTAGAGGGCGAGCAGTACTTC. The chain joins TRBV5-4 to TRBJ2-7; TRBD2 might be the D (5 bases). V lost 6 bases and J lost 6, with 13 bases in between. There are 12 residues in the CDR3. Germline CDR1 SGHNT, CDR2 YYREEE (reference sequence). Full variable domain (rest looked up from reference TRBV5-4 and TRBJ2-7): ETGVTQSPTHLIKTRGQQVTLRCSSQSGHNTVSWYQQALGQGPQFIFQYYREEENGRGNFPPRFSGLQFPNYSSELNVNALELDDSALYLCASTSLEGEQYFGPGTRLTVT.

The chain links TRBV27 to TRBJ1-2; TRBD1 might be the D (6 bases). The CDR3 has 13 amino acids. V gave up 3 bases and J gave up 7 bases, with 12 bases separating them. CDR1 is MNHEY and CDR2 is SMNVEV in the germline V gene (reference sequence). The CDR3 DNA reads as TGTGCCAGCAGTTTTTTACAGGGAAGTGGCTACACCTTC. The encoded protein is CASSFLQGSGYTF.

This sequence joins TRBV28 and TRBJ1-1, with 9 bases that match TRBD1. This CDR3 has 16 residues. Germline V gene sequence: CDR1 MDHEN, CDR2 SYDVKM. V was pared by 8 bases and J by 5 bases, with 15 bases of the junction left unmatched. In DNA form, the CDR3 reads TGTGCCAGCGGACTGGTAACAGGGGGCTGGGGAACTGAAGCTTTCTTT. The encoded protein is CASGLVTGGWGTEAFF.

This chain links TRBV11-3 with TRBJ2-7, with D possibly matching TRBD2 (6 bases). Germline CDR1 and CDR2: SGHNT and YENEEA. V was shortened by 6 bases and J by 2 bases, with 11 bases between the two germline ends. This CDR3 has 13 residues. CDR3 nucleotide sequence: TGTGCCAGCAGTAGCCGGGGGACCTACGAGCAGTACTTC. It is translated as CASSSRGTYEQYF. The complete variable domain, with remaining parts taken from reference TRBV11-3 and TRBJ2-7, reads EAGVVQSPRYKIIEKKQPVAFWCNPISGHNTLYWYLQNLGQGPELLIRYENEEAVDDSQLPKDRFSAERLKGVDSTLKIQPAELGDSAVYLCASSSRGTYEQYFGPGTRLTVT.

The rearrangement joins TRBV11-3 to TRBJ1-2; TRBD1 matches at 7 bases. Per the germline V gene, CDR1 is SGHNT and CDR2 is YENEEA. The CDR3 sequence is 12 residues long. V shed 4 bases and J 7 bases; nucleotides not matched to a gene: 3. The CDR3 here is CASSSRTGGYTF. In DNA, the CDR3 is TGTGCCAGCAGCTCCCGGACAGGTGGCTACACCTTC.

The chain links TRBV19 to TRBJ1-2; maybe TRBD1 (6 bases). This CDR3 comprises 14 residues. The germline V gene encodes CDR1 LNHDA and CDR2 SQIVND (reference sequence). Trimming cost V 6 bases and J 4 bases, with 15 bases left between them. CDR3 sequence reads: CASRLIQGAYGYTF. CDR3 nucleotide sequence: TGTGCCAGTAGACTAATACAGGGAGCCTATGGCTACACCTTC.

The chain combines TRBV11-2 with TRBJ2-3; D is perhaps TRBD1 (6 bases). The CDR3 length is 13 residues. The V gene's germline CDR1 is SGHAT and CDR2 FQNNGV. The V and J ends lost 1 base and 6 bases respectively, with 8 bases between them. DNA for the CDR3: TGTGCCAGCAGCTTAGCAGGGGAGGATACGCAGTATTTT. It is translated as CASSLAGEDTQYF.

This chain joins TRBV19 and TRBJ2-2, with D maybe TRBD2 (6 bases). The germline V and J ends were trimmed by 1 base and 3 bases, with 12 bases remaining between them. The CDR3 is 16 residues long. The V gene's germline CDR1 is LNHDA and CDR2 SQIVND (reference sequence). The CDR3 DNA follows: TGTGCCAGTAGTATAGTGCGGGGAACCCACACCGGGGAGCTGTTTTTT. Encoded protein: CASSIVRGTHTGELFF.

In DNA, the CDR3 is TGCGCCAGCAGCACAGCGGGGGAGACCACAGATACGCAGTATTTT. Translating it yields CASSTAGETTDTQYF. The chain combines TRBV5-1 with TRBJ2-3, with 8 bases aligning to TRBD2. Per the germline V gene, CDR1 is SGHRS and CDR2 is YFSETQ. The CDR3 spans 15 residues. The V segment lost 4 bases and the J segment 2 bases; nucleotides outside the gene matches: 6.

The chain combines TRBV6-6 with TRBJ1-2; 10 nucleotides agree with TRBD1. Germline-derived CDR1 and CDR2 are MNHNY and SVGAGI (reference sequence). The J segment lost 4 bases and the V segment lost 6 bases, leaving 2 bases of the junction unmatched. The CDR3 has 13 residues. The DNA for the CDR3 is TGTGCCAGCAGCGGACAGGGGGGCTATGGCTACACCTTC. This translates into CASSGQGGYGYTF.

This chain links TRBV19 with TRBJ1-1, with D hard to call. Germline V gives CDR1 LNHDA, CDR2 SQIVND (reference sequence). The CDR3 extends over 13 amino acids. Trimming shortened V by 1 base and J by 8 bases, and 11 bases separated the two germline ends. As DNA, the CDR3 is TGTGCCAGTAGTATAGGGAACGCGGAAGAAGCTTTCTTT. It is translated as CASSIGNAEEAFF.

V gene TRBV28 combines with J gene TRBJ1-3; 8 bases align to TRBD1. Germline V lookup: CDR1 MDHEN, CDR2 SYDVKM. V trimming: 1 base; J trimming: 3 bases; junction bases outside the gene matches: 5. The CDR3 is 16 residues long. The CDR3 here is CASSLFRGRDGNTIYF. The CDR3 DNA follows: TGTGCCAGCAGTTTATTCAGGGGGCGGGATGGAAACACCATATATTTT.

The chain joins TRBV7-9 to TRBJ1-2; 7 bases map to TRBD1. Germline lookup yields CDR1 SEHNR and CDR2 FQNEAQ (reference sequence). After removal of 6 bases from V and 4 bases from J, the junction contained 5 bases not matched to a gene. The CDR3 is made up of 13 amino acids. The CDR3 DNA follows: TGTGCCAGCAGTTTTGGACAGGTCTATGGCTACACCTTC. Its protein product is CASSFGQVYGYTF.

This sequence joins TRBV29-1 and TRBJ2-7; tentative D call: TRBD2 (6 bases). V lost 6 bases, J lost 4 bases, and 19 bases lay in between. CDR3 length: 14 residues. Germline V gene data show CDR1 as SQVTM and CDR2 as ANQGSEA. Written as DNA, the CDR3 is TGCAGCGTGGGGGGACCCCAACCTAAATACGAGCAGTACTTC. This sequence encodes CSVGGPQPKYEQYF.

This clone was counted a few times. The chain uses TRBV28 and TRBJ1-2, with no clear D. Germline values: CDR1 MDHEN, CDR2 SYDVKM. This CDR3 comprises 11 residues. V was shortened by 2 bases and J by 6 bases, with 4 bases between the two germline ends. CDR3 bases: TGTGCCAGCAGTTTACTTGATGGCTACACCTTC. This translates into CASSLLDGYTF.

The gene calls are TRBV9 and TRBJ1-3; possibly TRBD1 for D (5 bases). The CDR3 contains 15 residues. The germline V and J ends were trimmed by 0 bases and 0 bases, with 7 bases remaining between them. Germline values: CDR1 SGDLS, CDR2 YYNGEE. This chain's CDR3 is CASSVDDSSGNTIYF. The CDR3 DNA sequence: TGTGCCAGCAGCGTAGATGACAGCTCTGGAAACACCATATATTTT.

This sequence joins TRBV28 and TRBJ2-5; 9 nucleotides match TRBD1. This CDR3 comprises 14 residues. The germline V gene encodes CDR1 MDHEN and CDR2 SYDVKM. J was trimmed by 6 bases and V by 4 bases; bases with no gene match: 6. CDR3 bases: TGTGCCAGCAGTTGGGGACAGGGCTTGAAGACCCAGTACTTC. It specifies CASSWGQGLKTQYF. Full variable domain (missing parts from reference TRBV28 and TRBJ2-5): DVKVTQSSRYLVKRTGEKVFLECVQDMDHENMFWYRQDPGLGLRLIYFSYDVKMKEKGDIPEGYSVSREKKERFSLILESASTNQTSMYLCASSWGQGLKTQYFGPGTRLLVL.

The CDR3 sequence is CATSRTNRGINEKLFF. CDR3 nucleotides: TGTGCCACCAGCAGGACAAACAGGGGAATTAATGAAAAACTGTTTTTT. The rearrangement joins TRBV15 to TRBJ1-4, with 7 bases aligning to TRBD1. Germline CDR1 and CDR2: LNHNV and YYDKDF (reference sequence). CDR3 length equals 16 residues. The V gene end was trimmed by 3 bases and the J gene end by 4 bases; junction bases not matched to a gene: 8.

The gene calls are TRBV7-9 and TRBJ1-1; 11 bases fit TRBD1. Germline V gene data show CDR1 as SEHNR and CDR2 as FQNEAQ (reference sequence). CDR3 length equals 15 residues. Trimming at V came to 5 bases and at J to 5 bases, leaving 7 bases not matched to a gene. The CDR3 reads CASSPPGQGGTEAFF. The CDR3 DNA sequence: TGTGCCAGCAGCCCACCGGGACAGGGGGGGACTGAAGCTTTCTTT. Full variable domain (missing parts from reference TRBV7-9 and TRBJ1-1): DTGVSQNPRHKITKRGQNVTFRCDPISEHNRLYWYRQTLGQGPEFLTYFQNEAQLEKSRLLSDRFSAERPKGSFSTLEIQRTEQGDSAMYLCASSPPGQGGTEAFFGQGTRLTVV.